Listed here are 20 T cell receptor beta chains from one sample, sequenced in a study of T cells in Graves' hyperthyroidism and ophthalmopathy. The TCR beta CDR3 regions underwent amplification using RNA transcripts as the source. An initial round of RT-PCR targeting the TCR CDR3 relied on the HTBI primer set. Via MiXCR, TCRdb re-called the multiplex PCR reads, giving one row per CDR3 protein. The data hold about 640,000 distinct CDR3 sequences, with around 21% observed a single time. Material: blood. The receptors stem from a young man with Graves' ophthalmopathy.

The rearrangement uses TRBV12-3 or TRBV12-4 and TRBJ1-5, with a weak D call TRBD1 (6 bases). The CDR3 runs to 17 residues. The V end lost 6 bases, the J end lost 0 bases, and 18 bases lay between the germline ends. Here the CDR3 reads CASSLDRFGGSNQPQHF. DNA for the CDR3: TGTGCCAGCAGCCTCGACAGGTTCGGCGGTAGCAATCAGCCCCAGCATTTT.

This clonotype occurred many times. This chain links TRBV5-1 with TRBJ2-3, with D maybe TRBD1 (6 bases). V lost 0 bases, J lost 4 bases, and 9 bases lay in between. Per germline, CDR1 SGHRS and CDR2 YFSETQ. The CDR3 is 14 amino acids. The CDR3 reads CASSLGGQPDTQYF. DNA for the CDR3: TGCGCCAGCAGCTTGGGGGGGCAACCAGATACGCAGTATTTT.

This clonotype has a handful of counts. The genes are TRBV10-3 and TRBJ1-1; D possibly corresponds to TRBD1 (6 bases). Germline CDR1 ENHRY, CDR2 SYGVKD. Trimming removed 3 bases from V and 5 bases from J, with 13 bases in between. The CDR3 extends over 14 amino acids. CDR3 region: CAISDQGRGTEAFF. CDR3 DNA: TGTGCCATCAGTGACCAGGGGAGGGGGACTGAAGCTTTCTTT.

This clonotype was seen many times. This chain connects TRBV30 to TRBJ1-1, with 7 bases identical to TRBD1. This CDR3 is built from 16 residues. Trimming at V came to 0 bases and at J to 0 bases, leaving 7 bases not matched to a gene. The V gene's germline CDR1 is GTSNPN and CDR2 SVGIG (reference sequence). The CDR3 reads CAWSVGGGSMNTEAFF. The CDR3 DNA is TGTGCCTGGAGTGTAGGAGGGGGCAGCATGAACACTGAAGCTTTCTTT. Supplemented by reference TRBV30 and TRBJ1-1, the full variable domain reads SQTIHQWPATLVQPVGSPLSLECTVEGTSNPNLYWYRQAAGRGLQLLFYSVGIGQISSEVPQNLSASRPQDRQFILSSKKLLLSDSGFYLCAWSVGGGSMNTEAFFGQGTRLTVV.

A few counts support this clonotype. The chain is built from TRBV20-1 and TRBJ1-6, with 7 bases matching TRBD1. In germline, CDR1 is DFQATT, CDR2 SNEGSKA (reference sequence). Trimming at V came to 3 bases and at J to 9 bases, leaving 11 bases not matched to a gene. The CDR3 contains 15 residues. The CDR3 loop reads CSARRDRGVGSPLHF. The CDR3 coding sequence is TGCAGTGCTAGGAGGGACAGAGGTGTTGGTTCACCCCTCCACTTT.

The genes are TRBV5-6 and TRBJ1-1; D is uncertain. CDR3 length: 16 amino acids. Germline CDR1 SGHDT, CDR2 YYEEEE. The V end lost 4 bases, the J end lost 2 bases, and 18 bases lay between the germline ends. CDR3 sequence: CASSEGPLVYNTEAFF. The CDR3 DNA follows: TGTGCCAGCAGCGAGGGCCCTTTGGTATATAACACTGAAGCTTTCTTT. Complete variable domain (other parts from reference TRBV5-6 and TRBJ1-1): DAGVTQSPTHLIKTRGQQVTLRCSPKSGHDTVSWYQQALGQGPQFIFQYYEEEERQRGNFPDRFSGHQFPNYSSELNVNALLLGDSALYLCASSEGPLVYNTEAFFGQGTRLTVV.

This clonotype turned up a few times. The CDR3 is CASSQSRGPGEKLFF. The DNA of the CDR3 is TGCGCCAGCAGCCAATCGAGGGGGCCAGGCGAAAAACTGTTTTTT. The chain combines TRBV4-3 with TRBJ1-4; TRBD1 matches 7 bases. Germline CDR1 is LGHNA and CDR2 is YSLEER. The junction had 8 bases not matched to a gene; V was cut back by 2 bases and J by 8 bases. The CDR3 contains 15 residues.

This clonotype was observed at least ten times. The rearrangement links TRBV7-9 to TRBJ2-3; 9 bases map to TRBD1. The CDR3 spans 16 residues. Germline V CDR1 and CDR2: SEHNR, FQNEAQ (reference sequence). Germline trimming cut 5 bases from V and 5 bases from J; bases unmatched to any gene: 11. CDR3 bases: TGTGCCAGCAGCCGCCCCCGACAGGGGGGGATAGATACGCAGTATTTT. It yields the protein CASSRPRQGGIDTQYF. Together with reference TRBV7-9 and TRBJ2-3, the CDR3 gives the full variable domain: DTGVSQNPRHKITKRGQNVTFRCDPISEHNRLYWYRQTLGQGPEFLTYFQNEAQLEKSRLLSDRFSAERPKGSFSTLEIQRTEQGDSAMYLCASSRPRQGGIDTQYFGPGTRLTVL.

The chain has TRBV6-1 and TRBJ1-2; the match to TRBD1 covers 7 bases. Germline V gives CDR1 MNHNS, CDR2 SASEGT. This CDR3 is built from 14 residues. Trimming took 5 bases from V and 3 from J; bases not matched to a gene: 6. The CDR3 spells CASSPDGQDYGYTF. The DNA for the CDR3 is TGTGCCAGCAGTCCCGACGGACAGGACTATGGCTACACCTTC.

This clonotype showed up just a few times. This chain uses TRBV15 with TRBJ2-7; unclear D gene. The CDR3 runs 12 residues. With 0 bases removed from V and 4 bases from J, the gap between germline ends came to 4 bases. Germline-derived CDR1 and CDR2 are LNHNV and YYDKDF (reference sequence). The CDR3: CATSRDRYEQYF. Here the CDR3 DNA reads TGTGCCACCAGCAGAGATAGGTACGAGCAGTACTTC.

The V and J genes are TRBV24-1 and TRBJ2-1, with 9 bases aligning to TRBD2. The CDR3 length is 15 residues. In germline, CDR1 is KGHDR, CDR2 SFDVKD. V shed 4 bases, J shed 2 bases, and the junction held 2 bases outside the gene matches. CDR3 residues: CATSDLAGPYNEQFF. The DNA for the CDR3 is TGTGCCACCAGTGACCTAGCGGGACCCTACAATGAGCAGTTCTTC.

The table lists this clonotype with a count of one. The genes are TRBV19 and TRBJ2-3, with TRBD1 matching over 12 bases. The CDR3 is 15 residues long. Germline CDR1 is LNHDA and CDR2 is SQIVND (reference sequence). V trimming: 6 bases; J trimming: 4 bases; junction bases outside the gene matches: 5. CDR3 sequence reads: CASRTGTGGADTQYF. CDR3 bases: TGTGCCAGTAGGACCGGGACAGGGGGCGCAGATACGCAGTATTTT.

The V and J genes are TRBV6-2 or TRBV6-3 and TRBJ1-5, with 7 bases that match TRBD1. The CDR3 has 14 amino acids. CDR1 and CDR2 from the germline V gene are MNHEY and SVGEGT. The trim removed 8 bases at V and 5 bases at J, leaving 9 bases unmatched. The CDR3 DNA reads TGTGCCAGCCGCCAGACAGGGCGGGATCAGCCCCAGCATTTT. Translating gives CASRQTGRDQPQHF.

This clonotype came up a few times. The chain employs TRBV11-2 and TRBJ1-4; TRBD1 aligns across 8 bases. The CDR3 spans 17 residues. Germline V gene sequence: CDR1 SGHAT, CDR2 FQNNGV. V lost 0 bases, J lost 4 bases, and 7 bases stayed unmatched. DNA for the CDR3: TGTGCCAGCAGCTTAGATCCTCGGGACAGGTTTAATGAAAAACTGTTTTTT. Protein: CASSLDPRDRFNEKLFF. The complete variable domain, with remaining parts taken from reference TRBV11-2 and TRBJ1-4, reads EAGVAQSPRYKIIEKRQSVAFWCNPISGHATLYWYQQILGQGPKLLIQFQNNGVVDDSQLPKDRFSAERLKGVDSTLKIQPAKLEDSAVYLCASSLDPRDRFNEKLFFGSGTQLSVL.

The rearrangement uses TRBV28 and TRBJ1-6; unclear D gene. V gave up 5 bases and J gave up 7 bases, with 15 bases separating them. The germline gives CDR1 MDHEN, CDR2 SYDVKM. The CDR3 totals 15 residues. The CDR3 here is CASSPPQSPNSPLHF. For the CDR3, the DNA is TGTGCCAGCAGTCCACCCCAATCCCCCAATTCACCCCTCCACTTT.

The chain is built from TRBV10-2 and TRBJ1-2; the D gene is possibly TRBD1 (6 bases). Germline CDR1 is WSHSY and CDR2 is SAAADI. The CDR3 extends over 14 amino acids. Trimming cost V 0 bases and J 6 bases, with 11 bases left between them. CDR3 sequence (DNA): TGCGCCAGCAGTGAGTCAACAGGGTCGAATGGCTACACCTTC. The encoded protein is CASSESTGSNGYTF.

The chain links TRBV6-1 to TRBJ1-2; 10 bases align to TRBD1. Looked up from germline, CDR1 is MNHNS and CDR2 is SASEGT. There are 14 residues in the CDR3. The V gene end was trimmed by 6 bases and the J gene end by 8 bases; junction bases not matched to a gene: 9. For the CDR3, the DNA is TGTGCCAGCAGAGTGGACAGGGGGATGGGCGGCTACACCTTC. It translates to CASRVDRGMGGYTF.

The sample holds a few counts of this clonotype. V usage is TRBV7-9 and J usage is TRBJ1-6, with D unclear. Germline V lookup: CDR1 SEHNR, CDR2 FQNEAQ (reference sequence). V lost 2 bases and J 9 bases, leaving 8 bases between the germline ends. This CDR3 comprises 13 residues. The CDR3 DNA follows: TGTGCCAGCAGCTTATACCCGGGTTCACCCCTCCACTTT. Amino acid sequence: CASSLYPGSPLHF.

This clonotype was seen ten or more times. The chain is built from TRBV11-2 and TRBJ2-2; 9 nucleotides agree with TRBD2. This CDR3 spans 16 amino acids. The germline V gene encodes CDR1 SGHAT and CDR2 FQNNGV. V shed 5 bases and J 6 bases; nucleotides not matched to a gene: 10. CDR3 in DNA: TGTGCCAGCAGCGCGCCGGGGGGACTAGCTGCCGGGGAGCTGTTTTTT. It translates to CASSAPGGLAAGELFF.

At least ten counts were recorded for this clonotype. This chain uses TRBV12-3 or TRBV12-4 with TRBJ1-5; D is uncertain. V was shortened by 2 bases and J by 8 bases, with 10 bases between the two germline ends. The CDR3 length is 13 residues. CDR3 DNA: TGTGCCAGCAGTTTAATCCCGGCGGAGCCCCAGCATTTT. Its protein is CASSLIPAEPQHF.